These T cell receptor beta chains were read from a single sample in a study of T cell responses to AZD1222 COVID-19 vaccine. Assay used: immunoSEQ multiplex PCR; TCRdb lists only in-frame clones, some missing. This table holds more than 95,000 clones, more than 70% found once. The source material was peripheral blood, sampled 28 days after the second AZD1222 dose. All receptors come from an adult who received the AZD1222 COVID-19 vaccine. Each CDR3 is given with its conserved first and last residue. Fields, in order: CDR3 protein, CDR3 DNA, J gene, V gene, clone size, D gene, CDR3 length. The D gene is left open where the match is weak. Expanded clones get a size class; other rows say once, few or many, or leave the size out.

CASSLDGIYSYNEQFF	TGTGCCAGCAGCTTGGACGGGATATACTCCTACAATGAGCAGTTCTTC	TRBJ2-1	TRBV5-4	.	.	16
CASSVLGYGYTF	TGTGCCAGCAGCGTATTGGGCTATGGCTACACCTTC	TRBJ1-2	TRBV9	once	.	12
CASRVEGSTYEQYF	TGCGCCAGCAGGGTGGAGGGTTCTACCTACGAGCAGTACTTC	TRBJ2-7	TRBV5-1	.	.	14
CAISDRVPGNQPQHF	TGTGCCATCAGTGATCGGGTGCCGGGCAATCAGCCCCAGCATTTT	TRBJ1-5	TRBV10-3	.	.	15
CASSPTLDTSGINNEQFF	TGTGCCAGCAGTCCAACACTCGATACTAGCGGGATAAACAATGAGCAGTTCTTC	TRBJ2-1	TRBV27	.	TRBD2	18
CASSPGGGDEKLFF	TGCGCCAGCAGCCCCGGAGGGGGCGATGAAAAACTGTTTTTT	TRBJ1-4	TRBV4-1	few	TRBD1	14
CAITPDGGGISPLHF	TGTGCCATCACCCCGGACGGAGGAGGGATTTCACCCCTCCACTTT	TRBJ1-6	TRBV10-3	once	.	15
CASSQDFNTQYF	TGTGCCAGCAGCCAAGATTTTAATACGCAGTATTTT	TRBJ2-3	TRBV4-2	.	.	12
CASSGQPNQPQHF	TGTGCCAGCAGCGGACAGCCCAATCAGCCCCAGCATTTT	TRBJ1-5	TRBV7-2	few	.	13
CASSLGGLAGGYNEQFF	TGTGCCAGCAGCTTAGGCGGACTAGCGGGGGGTTACAATGAGCAGTTCTTC	TRBJ2-1	TRBV7-2	.	TRBD2	17
CASSVARLSGRYEQYF	TGTGCCAGCAGCGTAGCTAGGTTGTCCGGCCGGTACGAGCAGTACTTC	TRBJ2-7	TRBV9	.	.	16
CSASLGQTYNEQFF	TGCAGTGCTAGTTTGGGACAGACTTACAATGAGCAGTTCTTC	TRBJ2-1	TRBV20-1	.	TRBD1	14
CASSPQGIYGYTF	TGTGCCAGCAGCCCACAGGGAATCTATGGCTACACCTTC	TRBJ1-2	TRBV12-3/TRBV12-4	.	.	13
CAWRRNEQFF	TGTGCCTGGAGAAGGAATGAGCAGTTCTTC	TRBJ2-1	TRBV30	.	.	10
CASSLDEGRNTEAFF	TGCGCCAGCAGCTTGGACGAAGGAAGGAACACTGAAGCTTTCTTT	TRBJ1-1	TRBV5-1	once	.	15
CASSQGTQGTNTEAFF	TGTGCCAGCAGCCAAGGAACACAGGGGACAAACACTGAAGCTTTCTTT	TRBJ1-1	TRBV3-1/TRBV3-2	.	TRBD1	16
CARSRGWGSGNTIYF	.	TRBJ1-3	TRBV7-5	.	.	15